The 30 T cell receptor beta chains given below trace back to one sample, sequenced in a study of shared T cell receptors in the human thymus. The protocol was immunoSEQ multiplex PCR, while the TCRdb copy is restricted to in-frame clones and leaves out a portion. The sample lists roughly 710,000 clones; roughly 88% were seen once. These data were likewise used in another study, on human thymus T cells.

The sequencing sample was made of thymocytes. Receptors originate from a girl under three years old with a congenital heart defect.

The chain uses TRBV5-6 and TRBJ2-7; D might be TRBD1 (6 bases). The CDR3 runs 13 residues. V was trimmed by 0 bases and J by 3 bases, leaving 7 bases between them. Germline loops: CDR1 SGHDT, CDR2 YYEEEE. CDR3 DNA sequence: TGTGCCAGCAGCTTGGTCAGGGGCTACGAGCAGTACTTC. Residues: CASSLVRGYEQYF. Looking up the rest from reference TRBV5-6 and TRBJ2-7 gives the full variable domain: DAGVTQSPTHLIKTRGQQVTLRCSPKSGHDTVSWYQQALGQGPQFIFQYYEEEERQRGNFPDRFSGHQFPNYSSELNVNALLLGDSALYLCASSLVRGYEQYFGPGTRLTVT.

V is TRBV7-9 and J is TRBJ2-1, with D perhaps TRBD2 (5 bases). The V gene lost 2 bases and the J gene lost 2 bases, with 10 bases spanning the gap. The germline V gene encodes CDR1 SEHNR and CDR2 FQNEAQ (reference sequence). The CDR3 spans 15 residues. The CDR3 nucleotides read TGTGCCAGCAGCTTAACGGGGAATCCCTACAATGAGCAGTTCTTC. It is translated as CASSLTGNPYNEQFF. Based on the CDR3 plus reference TRBV7-9 and TRBJ2-1, the full variable domain is DTGVSQNPRHKITKRGQNVTFRCDPISEHNRLYWYRQTLGQGPEFLTYFQNEAQLEKSRLLSDRFSAERPKGSFSTLEIQRTEQGDSAMYLCASSLTGNPYNEQFFGPGTRLTVL.

The gene calls are TRBV7-3 and TRBJ2-1, with a tentative D call TRBD2 (7 bases). The CDR3 length is 13 residues. CDR1 is SGHTA and CDR2 is FQGTGA in the germline V gene. Between the trimmed V and J ends, which lost 5 bases and 8 bases, there was a span of 13 bases. In nucleotides, the CDR3 is TGTGCCAGCAGCGGGGGGGCGAGCCATGAGCAGTTCTTC. This codes for CASSGGASHEQFF. Filled out from reference TRBV7-3 and TRBJ2-1, the complete variable domain reads GAGVSQTPSNKVTEKGKYVELRCDPISGHTALYWYRQSLGQGPEFLIYFQGTGAADDSGLPNDRFFAVRPEGSVSTLKIQRTERGDSAVYLCASSGGASHEQFFGPGTRLTVL.

The chain employs TRBV6-6 and TRBJ1-4; possibly TRBD1 for D (6 bases). Trimming stripped 11 bases from V and 4 bases from J, with 17 bases between. The germline V gene encodes CDR1 MNHNY and CDR2 SVGAGI (reference sequence). The CDR3 consists of 14 residues. As DNA, the CDR3 is TGTGCCTCTTCAACAGGGCTCTTTAATGAAAAACTGTTTTTT. This translates into CASSTGLFNEKLFF.

The rearrangement uses TRBV28 and TRBJ2-4; D might be TRBD2 (6 bases). With 0 bases removed from V and 13 bases from J, the gap between germline ends came to 28 bases. This CDR3 has 18 amino acids. Germline V lookup: CDR1 MDHEN, CDR2 SYDVKM. In DNA, the CDR3 is TGTGCCAGCAGTTTATGCGGGGGTGCGGGGCCGTCCGCCCCGTTACAGTACTTC. This codes for CASSLCGGAGPSAPLQYF.

This chain connects TRBV11-2 to TRBJ2-7, with TRBD2 matching over 9 bases. CDR3 size: 17 residues. V shed 5 bases, J shed 6 bases, and the junction held 17 bases outside the gene matches. Germline loops: CDR1 SGHAT, CDR2 FQNNGV. The CDR3: CASSALSRRGGVGEQYF. In nucleotides, the CDR3 is TGTGCCAGCAGCGCTTTGAGTCGGCGGGGGGGAGTCGGCGAGCAGTACTTC.

This clone occurred a few times. The chain has TRBV2 and TRBJ2-3; 7 bases align to TRBD2. The CDR3 covers 20 residues. The junction had 22 bases not matched to a gene; V was cut back by 7 bases and J by 0 bases. The germline V gene has CDR1 SNHLY and CDR2 FYNNEI. The CDR3 coding sequence is TGTGCCAGCACCGATGGGGAGGGCTCCCGGATAAACTCTAGCACAGATACGCAGTATTTT. Residues: CASTDGEGSRINSSTDTQYF.

V is TRBV5-5 and J is TRBJ2-7; tentatively, D is TRBD2 (6 bases). V lost 6 bases and J 7 bases, leaving 14 bases between the germline ends. The germline CDR1 and CDR2 sequences are SGHKS and YYEKEE (reference sequence). CDR3 size: 12 residues. The CDR3 sequence is CASTLLGGEQYF. The CDR3 coding sequence is TGTGCCAGCACCCTACTCGGGGGTGAGCAGTACTTC.

The rearrangement uses TRBV30 and TRBJ1-1; a weak D match, TRBD1 (6 bases). The CDR3 is made up of 12 amino acids. V shed 4 bases and J shed 0 bases, with 6 bases lying between them. Per the germline V gene, CDR1 is GTSNPN and CDR2 is SVGIG (reference sequence). CDR3: CAWNRVNTEAFF. CDR3 in DNA: TGTGCCTGGAACAGGGTGAACACTGAAGCTTTCTTT.

The chain employs TRBV5-1 and TRBJ1-1; D perhaps matches TRBD1 (6 bases). CDR1 and CDR2 (germline): SGHRS, YFSETQ. With 2 bases removed from V and 6 bases from J, the gap between germline ends came to 14 bases. There are 14 residues in the CDR3. The CDR3 DNA follows: TGCGCCAGCAGCTTCGGGACAACGGAACCTGAAGCTTTCTTT. Translated: CASSFGTTEPEAFF.

CDR3 in amino acids: CASSLGTGNNQPQHF. The CDR3 bases are TGTGCCAGCAGCTTAGGTACAGGGAATAATCAGCCCCAGCATTTT. This sequence joins TRBV7-6 and TRBJ1-5, with D perhaps TRBD1 (6 bases). The CDR3 is made up of 15 amino acids. CDR1 SGHVS and CDR2 FNYEAQ come from the germline V gene. V was clipped by 1 base and J by 4 bases, with 11 bases between them.

This sequence joins TRBV28 and TRBJ2-2, with D hard to call. Trimming shortened V by 6 bases and J by 2 bases, and 7 bases separated the two germline ends. The CDR3 runs to 13 residues. The germline CDR1 and CDR2 sequences are MDHEN and SYDVKM. Written as DNA, the CDR3 is TGTGCCAGCAGATCAGGAAACACCGGGGAGCTGTTTTTT. This translates into CASRSGNTGELFF.

The CDR3 sequence is CASSSSSGGSHKYARAPQYF. The CDR3 nucleotides are TGTGCCAGCAGCTCATCTAGCGGGGGATCCCACAAATACGCCCGGGCCCCGCAGTATTTT. The chain uses TRBV5-4 and TRBJ2-3; 10 positions match TRBD2. With V trimmed by 3 bases and J by 10 bases, 26 bases remained unmatched. The germline CDR1 and CDR2 sequences are SGHNT and YYREEE (reference sequence). The CDR3 is 20 amino acids.

J is TRBJ1-1 and V is TRBV28; the match to TRBD1 covers 7 bases. The CDR3 consists of 13 residues. V was pared by 11 bases and J by 9 bases, with 15 bases of the junction left unmatched. Germline V CDR1 and CDR2: MDHEN, SYDVKM. The CDR3 DNA reads TGTGCCCACCGGGGACAGCCCCTCAAGAAAGCTTTCTTT. Protein: CAHRGQPLKKAFF.

The chain is built from TRBV6-1 and TRBJ1-1, with D perhaps TRBD1 (5 bases). The CDR3 runs 14 residues. CDR1 is MNHNS, CDR2 SASEGT, per germline. Between the trimmed V and J ends, which lost 3 bases and 5 bases, there was a span of 13 bases. The CDR3 loop reads CASSEGWGVTEAFF. In nucleotides, the CDR3 is TGTGCCAGCAGTGAGGGCTGGGGCGTTACTGAAGCTTTCTTT.

V gene TRBV28 combines with J gene TRBJ1-1; TRBD1 matches 8 bases. Trimming at V came to 3 bases and at J to 2 bases, leaving 11 bases not matched to a gene. The CDR3 totals 17 residues. Germline CDR1 and CDR2: MDHEN and SYDVKM. CDR3 in amino acids: CASSFDRGRSFNTEAFF. CDR3 nucleotide sequence: TGTGCCAGCAGTTTTGACAGGGGCCGTTCTTTCAACACTGAAGCTTTCTTT.

Only a few counts were recorded for this clone. This sequence joins TRBV21-1 and TRBJ1-2. TRBV21-1 represents a pseudogene. The CDR3 contains 14 residues. Written as DNA, the CDR3 is TGTGCCAGCAAGAGGGAAGGTATGAACTATGGCTACACCTTC. This sequence encodes CASKREGMNYGYTF.

The CDR3 DNA reads as TGTGCCAGCAGTTGCAAACTTAGCGGGGGGCGCACAGATACGCAGTATTTT. This encodes CASSCKLSGGRTDTQYF. The V call is TRBV2, the J call TRBJ2-3; TRBD2 matches at 10 bases. CDR3 length equals 17 residues. V dropped 5 bases and J dropped 1; count of bases not matched to a gene: 9. The germline CDR1 and CDR2 sequences are SNHLY and FYNNEI.

The chain joins TRBV6-5 to TRBJ2-7, with D possibly TRBD2 on 6 matching bases. Per germline, CDR1 MNHEY and CDR2 SVGAGI. There are 16 residues in the CDR3. Trimming took 0 bases from V and 4 from J, leaving 16 bases between them. In nucleotides, the CDR3 is TGTGCCAGCAGTTACTCGACGGGACTGGCTGTTTACGAGCAGTACTTC. This sequence encodes CASSYSTGLAVYEQYF.

The rearrangement uses TRBV7-9 and TRBJ1-1; TRBD1 is a possible D gene (6 bases). Germline-derived CDR1 and CDR2 are SEHNR and FQNEAQ (reference sequence). CDR3 length: 19 amino acids. Trimming left V 1 base short and J 2 bases short, with 23 bases between. The CDR3 nucleotides read TGTGCCAGCAGCTTAGACCTACAGGGCCCCAGAGATACCAACACTGAAGCTTTCTTT. Translated, it gives CASSLDLQGPRDTNTEAFF.

The chain carries TRBV5-1 and TRBJ1-2; TRBD1 matches at 7 bases. The germline CDR1 and CDR2 sequences are SGHRS and YFSETQ. This CDR3 has 17 residues. V shed 0 bases and J 8 bases; nucleotides not matched to a gene: 16. The CDR3, as DNA: TGCGCCAGCAGCTTGGTCCCCCTGGAGGGGGCATCTCGGGGCTACACCTTC. Its protein is CASSLVPLEGASRGYTF.

This chain connects TRBV4-3 to TRBJ2-7; D possibly corresponds to TRBD1 (5 bases). The CDR3 extends over 14 amino acids. The V end was cut by 0 bases, the J end by 2 bases, with 8 bases between. CDR1 and CDR2 (germline): LGHNA, YSLEER. The CDR3 spells CASSQDARAYEQYF. The CDR3 DNA reads TGCGCCAGCAGCCAAGATGCCAGGGCCTACGAGCAGTACTTC.

V is TRBV5-4 and J is TRBJ2-5, with D perhaps TRBD2 (5 bases). V was clipped by 5 bases and J by 2 bases, with 10 bases between them. CDR1 and CDR2 (germline): SGHNT, YYREEE (reference sequence). The CDR3 has 13 amino acids. The CDR3 here is CASSRELQETQYF. CDR3 bases: TGTGCCAGCAGTCGGGAATTGCAAGAGACCCAGTACTTC.

The J gene is TRBJ2-1, the V gene TRBV19; 8 bases agree with TRBD2. Trimming took 8 bases from V and 6 from J; bases not matched to a gene: 12. There are 15 residues in the CDR3. Germline CDR1 and CDR2: LNHDA and SQIVND (reference sequence). The CDR3 is CASSRRGGTTNEQFF. DNA for the CDR3: TGTGCCAGTTCGCGTCGGGGGGGAACTACCAATGAGCAGTTCTTC.

This chain uses TRBV7-9 with TRBJ2-7, with D possibly TRBD2 on 6 matching bases. Trimming removed 3 bases at V and 5 bases at J, with 8 bases between. CDR3 length: 12 amino acids. CDR1 SEHNR and CDR2 FQNEAQ come from the germline V gene (reference sequence). Here the CDR3 reads CASSFPSDEQYF. CDR3 DNA: TGTGCCAGCAGCTTCCCTAGCGACGAGCAGTACTTC. The full variable domain, rest sourced from reference TRBV7-9 and TRBJ2-7, is DTGVSQNPRHKITKRGQNVTFRCDPISEHNRLYWYRQTLGQGPEFLTYFQNEAQLEKSRLLSDRFSAERPKGSFSTLEIQRTEQGDSAMYLCASSFPSDEQYFGPGTRLTVT.

The CDR3 DNA reads as TGTGCCACCAGCCGCATCCAGCGGGGATCCGGGGAGCTGTTTTTT. Protein product: CATSRIQRGSGELFF. The chain has TRBV15 and TRBJ2-2; 7 bases fit TRBD2. V was clipped by 5 bases and J by 6 bases; unmatched bases: 9. In germline, CDR1 is LNHNV, CDR2 YYDKDF (reference sequence). CDR3 length: 15 amino acids. Filled out from reference TRBV15 and TRBJ2-2, the complete variable domain reads DAMVIQNPRYQVTQFGKPVTLSCSQTLNHNVMYWYQQKSSQAPKLLFHYYDKDFNNEADTPDNFQSRRPNTSFCFLDIRSPGLGDTAMYLCATSRIQRGSGELFFGEGSRLTVL.

This clone showed up just a few times. The J gene is TRBJ1-2, the V gene TRBV7-9, with D uncertain. Trimming stripped 1 base from V and 4 bases from J, with 7 bases between. The CDR3 runs 13 residues. Germline V gives CDR1 SEHNR, CDR2 FQNEAQ (reference sequence). CDR3 in amino acids: CASSLVAAYGYTF. For the CDR3, the DNA is TGTGCCAGCAGCTTAGTGGCGGCCTATGGCTACACCTTC.

The genes are TRBV5-4 and TRBJ1-4, with unresolved D. The V end was cut by 4 bases, the J end by 7 bases, with 11 bases between. The CDR3 runs 13 residues. The germline gives CDR1 SGHNT, CDR2 YYREEE (reference sequence). Here the CDR3 DNA reads TGTGCCAGCAGCCTCGGACGGGGTGAAAAACTGTTTTTT. Its protein is CASSLGRGEKLFF.

The CDR3 is CASSERGRGVEEGYTF. CDR3 sequence (DNA): TGTGCCAGCAGTGAAAGGGGCAGGGGGGTAGAAGAAGGCTACACCTTC. This rearrangement joins TRBV6-1 to TRBJ1-2; 7 bases fit TRBD1. The junction had 14 bases not matched to a gene; V was cut back by 2 bases and J by 8 bases. CDR1 is MNHNS, CDR2 SASEGT, per germline. The CDR3 has 16 residues.

This rearrangement joins TRBV28 to TRBJ2-1; TRBD2 matches 8 bases. Germline trimming cut 4 bases from V and 0 bases from J; bases unmatched to any gene: 5. Germline V gene data show CDR1 as MDHEN and CDR2 as SYDVKM. This CDR3 contains 16 residues. The CDR3 DNA sequence: TGTGCCAGCAGTTGCGGGGGGCATAGCTCCTACAATGAGCAGTTCTTC. As protein: CASSCGGHSSYNEQFF.